Each of the 19 T cell receptor beta chains below was sequenced from the same sample in a study of blood T cell repertoires in COVID-19. Libraries were prepared by immunoSEQ multiplex PCR; TCRdb keeps only in-frame clonotypes and omits some of them. The sample shows about 200,000 clones, approximately 88% of them seen only once. Sequenced: peripheral blood. The receptors come from a man aged 40-50 years with acute or convalescent COVID-19.

The chain employs TRBV5-1 and TRBJ2-7, with 12 bases identical to TRBD1. V shed 4 bases and J 9 bases; nucleotides not matched to a gene: 8. Germline loops: CDR1 SGHRS, CDR2 YFSETQ. CDR3 length equals 14 residues. The CDR3 bases are TGCGCCAGCAGCCCCGGGACAGGGGGCGCGGGGCAGTACTTC. Translation: CASSPGTGGAGQYF. Supplemented by reference TRBV5-1 and TRBJ2-7, the full variable domain reads KAGVTQTPRYLIKTRGQQVTLSCSPISGHRSVSWYQQTPGQGLQFLFEYFSETQRNKGNFPGRFSGRQFSNSRSEMNVSTLELGDSALYLCASSPGTGGAGQYFGPGTRLTVT.

This clone appeared once. The rearrangement joins TRBV4-3 to TRBJ2-1, with TRBD2 matching over 13 bases. The germline V gene has CDR1 LGHNA and CDR2 YSLEER. The CDR3 is made up of 16 amino acids. V dropped 4 bases and J dropped 6; count of bases not matched to a gene: 6. The CDR3 DNA reads TGCGCCAGCAGCCTCCGACTAGCGGGAGGAATCAATGAGCAGTTCTTC. Protein product: CASSLRLAGGINEQFF.

The V gene is TRBV6-8, the J gene TRBJ1-2; 10 bases agree with TRBD1. The CDR3 consists of 16 residues. V was pared by 6 bases and J by 3 bases, with 10 bases of the junction left unmatched. Germline V lookup: CDR1 MNHGY, CDR2 SAAAGT. CDR3 amino acids: CASRLDRGPSHYGYTF. CDR3 DNA: TGTGCCAGCAGACTAGACAGGGGGCCCTCCCACTATGGCTACACCTTC.

The chain couples TRBV4-1 to TRBJ1-4; 8 nucleotides align to TRBD1. Germline values: CDR1 MGHRA, CDR2 YSYEKL. The V gene end was trimmed by 0 bases and the J gene end by 6 bases; junction bases not matched to a gene: 6. The CDR3 has 16 residues. The CDR3 region is CASSQDAGQVDEKLFF. The CDR3 DNA follows: TGCGCCAGCAGCCAAGATGCGGGACAGGTGGATGAAAAACTGTTTTTT.

The rearrangement links TRBV27 to TRBJ1-4; 8 nucleotides line up with TRBD1. The CDR3 loop spans 16 amino acids. Germline V gene lookup returns CDR1 MNHEY and CDR2 SMNVEV (reference sequence). Losses at the gene ends were 1 base for V and 8 bases for J; bases not matched to a gene: 9. The CDR3 loop is CASSLFGRTGNEKLFF. As DNA, the CDR3 is TGTGCCAGCAGTTTATTTGGAAGGACAGGGAACGAAAAACTGTTTTTT.

This clone was picked up one time. The rearrangement joins TRBV27 to TRBJ2-7; 7 bases are a match to TRBD2. With V trimmed by 5 bases and J by 0 bases, 10 bases remained unmatched. The CDR3 is 16 residues long. Per germline, CDR1 MNHEY and CDR2 SMNVEV (reference sequence). In nucleotides, the CDR3 is TGTGCCAGCAGTCTTCAAGCGGGAAGGGGCTCCTACGAGCAGTACTTC. This translates into CASSLQAGRGSYEQYF.

The V and J genes are TRBV5-1 and TRBJ2-7; D may be TRBD1 (5 bases). There are 14 residues in the CDR3. V was cut by 3 bases and J by 6 bases, with 16 bases left in between. Germline CDR1 is SGHRS and CDR2 is YFSETQ. The CDR3 loop is CASSSSVGVGEQYF. In DNA, the CDR3 is TGCGCCAGCAGCTCCAGCGTAGGGGTTGGCGAGCAGTACTTC.

This clone was counted a single time. The chain couples TRBV23-1 to TRBJ1-5, with 10 positions matching TRBD1. TRBV23-1 counts as an open reading frame of uncertain function. V lost 4 bases, J lost 2 bases, and 5 bases stayed unmatched. The CDR3 has 16 residues. In DNA form, the CDR3 reads TGCGCCAGCAGTCTTGGACAGGGGGTCTGCAATCAGCCCCAGCATTTT. Translating gives CASSLGQGVCNQPQHF.

This chain connects TRBV6-4 to TRBJ2-1; the match to TRBD1 covers 9 bases. The CDR3 is made up of 17 amino acids. Trimming took 4 bases from V and 1 from J; bases not matched to a gene: 8. Germline assignment: CDR1 MRHNA and CDR2 SNTAGT. The CDR3 sequence is CASSGSNRGLSYNEQFF. CDR3 coding DNA: TGTGCCAGCAGTGGCTCTAACAGGGGGCTTTCCTACAATGAGCAGTTCTTC.

The V gene is TRBV30, the J gene TRBJ1-2; 7 nucleotides agree with TRBD1. CDR1 and CDR2 (germline): GTSNPN, SVGIG (reference sequence). The CDR3 has 13 amino acids. The ends lost 1 base at V and 2 bases at J; junction bases unmatched: 1. DNA of the CDR3: TGTGCCTGGAGTGAGGACAGGAACTATGGCTACACCTTC. Its translation is CAWSEDRNYGYTF. Using reference TRBV30 and TRBJ1-2 for the parts outside the CDR3, the full variable domain is SQTIHQWPATLVQPVGSPLSLECTVEGTSNPNLYWYRQAAGRGLQLLFYSVGIGQISSEVPQNLSASRPQDRQFILSSKKLLLSDSGFYLCAWSEDRNYGYTFGSGTRLTVV.

V usage is TRBV19 and J usage is TRBJ2-3; perhaps TRBD2 as D (6 bases). V lost 7 bases and J lost 1, with 18 bases in between. This CDR3 has 16 amino acids. The germline V gene encodes CDR1 LNHDA and CDR2 SQIVND (reference sequence). CDR3 nucleotide sequence: TGTGCCAGTACCCCTTCTGGCGCTAGCGGCACAGATACGCAGTATTTT. Protein: CASTPSGASGTDTQYF.

The rearrangement links TRBV2 to TRBJ1-6; 8 nucleotides agree with TRBD1. Germline trimming cut 3 bases from V and 3 bases from J; bases unmatched to any gene: 4. CDR3 length: 16 amino acids. The V gene's germline CDR1 is SNHLY and CDR2 FYNNEI. CDR3 coding DNA: TGTGCCAGCAGTGAGGGACAGGTCAACTATAATTCACCCCTCCACTTT. As protein: CASSEGQVNYNSPLHF. Filled out from reference TRBV2 and TRBJ1-6, the complete variable domain reads EPEVTQTPSHQVTQMGQEVILRCVPISNHLYFYWYRQILGQKVEFLVSFYNNEISEKSEIFDDQFSVERPDGSNFTLKIRSTKLEDSAMYFCASSEGQVNYNSPLHFGNGTRLTVT.

This chain joins TRBV6-5 and TRBJ1-3; D gene unclear. There are 12 residues in the CDR3. The V and J ends lost 8 bases and 2 bases respectively, with 7 bases between them. Germline values: CDR1 MNHEY, CDR2 SVGAGI. The CDR3 is CASANTGNTIYF. The DNA for the CDR3 is TGTGCCAGCGCAAACACTGGAAACACCATATATTTT.

The CDR3 region is CASSHDRDRNYYGYTF. The DNA of the CDR3 is TGCGCCAGCAGCCACGATCGGGACAGGAACTACTATGGCTACACCTTC. The V gene is TRBV4-1, the J gene TRBJ1-2; 8 bases line up with TRBD1. CDR1 and CDR2 (germline): MGHRA, YSYEKL. J lost 3 bases, V lost 3 bases, and 9 bases had no gene match. This CDR3 is 16 amino acids long.

The V gene is TRBV6-5, the J gene TRBJ2-4, with 7 bases matching TRBD1. V was clipped by 9 bases and J by 8 bases; unmatched bases: 10. Germline V gene data show CDR1 as MNHEY and CDR2 as SVGAGI. This CDR3 is 13 amino acids long. The CDR3: CASREGARDIQYF. CDR3 sequence (DNA): TGTGCCAGTCGAGAGGGGGCGAGGGACATTCAGTACTTC.

The rearrangement joins TRBV3-1 (or the pseudogene TRBV3-2) to TRBJ1-3, with unresolved D. CDR1 is LGHDT and CDR2 is YNNKEL in the germline V gene (reference sequence). V lost 4 bases and J lost 0, with 13 bases in between. CDR3 length: 16 amino acids. The chain's CDR3 is CASSLWRPSSGNTIYF. The CDR3 coding sequence is TGTGCCAGCAGCCTTTGGCGGCCGAGCTCTGGAAACACCATATATTTT.

This sequence joins TRBV5-1 and TRBJ1-4; 11 bases line up with TRBD1. The J segment lost 7 bases and the V segment lost 4 bases, leaving 9 bases of the junction unmatched. CDR1 SGHRS and CDR2 YFSETQ come from the germline V gene. The CDR3 loop spans 16 amino acids. CDR3 DNA: TGCGCCAGCAGCAGCGGGACAGGGGGACGCGGTGAAAAACTGTTTTTT. Translation gives CASSSGTGGRGEKLFF.

The chain employs TRBV29-1 and TRBJ1-1, with 8 bases lining up with TRBD1. The CDR3 is made up of 13 amino acids. Unmatched junction bases numbered 9, after V lost 5 bases and J lost 7 bases. Germline assignment: CDR1 SQVTM and CDR2 ANQGSEA. The CDR3 reads CSVRTGTGHEAFF. The CDR3 region has the DNA TGCAGCGTTAGAACAGGGACAGGTCATGAAGCTTTCTTT.

This rearrangement joins TRBV3-1 (or the pseudogene TRBV3-2) to TRBJ2-1, with 8 bases matching TRBD2. Per germline, CDR1 LGHDT and CDR2 YNNKEL (reference sequence). CDR3 length: 15 amino acids. V gave up 2 bases and J gave up 9 bases; unmatched junction bases: 9. CDR3 sequence reads: CASSQRRIAGSEQFF. The DNA of the CDR3 is TGTGCCAGCAGCCAAAGGAGGATAGCGGGATCTGAGCAGTTCTTC.